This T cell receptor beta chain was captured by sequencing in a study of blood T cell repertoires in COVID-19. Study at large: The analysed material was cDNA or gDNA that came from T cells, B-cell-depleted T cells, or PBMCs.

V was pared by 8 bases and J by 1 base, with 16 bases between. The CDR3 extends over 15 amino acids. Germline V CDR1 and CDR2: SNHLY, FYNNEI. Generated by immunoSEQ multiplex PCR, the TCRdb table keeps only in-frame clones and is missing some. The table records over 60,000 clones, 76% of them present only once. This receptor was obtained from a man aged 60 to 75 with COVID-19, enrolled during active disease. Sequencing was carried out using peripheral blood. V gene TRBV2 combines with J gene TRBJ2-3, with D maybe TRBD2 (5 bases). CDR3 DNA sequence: TGTGCCAGCCCGGGGTACGGCTCCGGCACAGATACGCAGTATTTT. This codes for CASPGYGSGTDTQYF.